A single sample gave rise to the 6 T cell receptor beta chains below, sequenced in a study of regulatory T cells in long-lasting Graves disease. HTBI primers from iRepertoire and Arm-PCR of CDR3 regions yielded the TCR beta libraries. TCRdb independently ran MiXCR on the multiplex PCR reads; one entry per CDR3 protein. Of 500,000 to 700,000 distinct CDR3 sequences listed, 30% are singletons. The time point: persistent/refractory GD, antithyroid drugs over 5 years with positive TRAb. PBMC-derived RNA was used for the TCR library. Sequences were derived from peripheral blood mononuclear cells (PBMCs), sampled when the disease was refractory, from a patient treated with antithyroid drugs. These receptor sequences come from a female donor with Graves disease.

This clonotype has a count of ten or more. The chain carries TRBV6-1 and TRBJ1-4; no reliable D call. Trimming took off 5 bases at V and 4 bases at J, with 11 bases between the two ends. This CDR3 has 14 residues. Germline CDR1 MNHNS, CDR2 SASEGT. The CDR3 sequence is CASSPQQLNEKLFF. The CDR3 nucleotides read TGTGCCAGCAGTCCACAGCAACTTAATGAAAAACTGTTTTTT.

As to this clonotype: In this CDR3 the conserved last residue, phenylalanine or tryptophan, is missing, so a read error is likely. The chain links TRBV7-2 to TRBJ1-6; a possible D gene is TRBD1 (6 bases). Trimming stripped 5 bases from V and 0 bases from J, with 11 bases between. The length of the CDR3 is 16 residues. Per the germline V gene, CDR1 is SGHTA and CDR2 is FQGNSA. The CDR3 reads CASSLRGSSYNSPLHL. As DNA, the CDR3 is TGTGCCAGCAGCCTTAGGGGGAGCTCCTATAATTCACCCCTCCACCTT.

This clonotype has ten or more counts. The J gene is TRBJ1-1, the V gene TRBV6-1; no firm D call. The CDR3 sequence is 13 residues long. In germline, CDR1 is MNHNS, CDR2 SASEGT. V was shortened by 8 bases and J by 1 base, with 11 bases between the two germline ends. As DNA, the CDR3 is TGTGCCAGCCAAAGGGAGGGGAACACTGAAGCTTTCTTT. This sequence encodes CASQREGNTEAFF.

In this sample, this clonotype turned up once. The V and J genes are TRBV6-1 and TRBJ2-1; TRBD1 matches at 8 bases. Germline values: CDR1 MNHNS, CDR2 SASEGT. V lost 1 base, J lost 0 bases, and 5 bases stayed unmatched. This CDR3 has 17 amino acids. The CDR3 nucleotides are TGTGCCAGCAGTGAAGACCACGGACAGGGCTCCTACAATGAGCAGTTCTTC. Amino acid sequence: CASSEDHGQGSYNEQFF.

Regarding this clonotype: One junction end does not reproduce the germline sequence, and a read error may be involved. The chain uses TRBV20-1 and TRBJ1-2; maybe TRBD1 (6 bases). Germline V gene lookup returns CDR1 DFQATT and CDR2 SNEGSKA (reference sequence). The CDR3 spans 13 residues. Written as DNA, the CDR3 is TGCAATGCTCCCAGGGTGAGGGGGTATGGCTACACCTTC. Amino acids: CNAPRVRGYGYTF.

The table lists this clonotype with many counts. The chain joins TRBV2 to TRBJ2-7, with D tentatively TRBD1 or TRBD2 (5 bases each). Germline V gene lookup returns CDR1 SNHLY and CDR2 FYNNEI. The CDR3 has 13 residues. The V gene lost 6 bases and the J gene lost 0 bases, with 9 bases spanning the gap. This chain's CDR3 is CASRLGTSYEQYF. For the CDR3, the DNA is TGTGCCAGCAGACTCGGGACCTCCTACGAGCAGTACTTC.